This T cell receptor (beta chain) was sequenced during a study of blood T cell repertoires in COVID-19. Study as a whole: Sites across the United States, Italy and Spain contributed samples from acute and convalescent COVID-19.

Germline V gene lookup returns CDR1 SGHTA and CDR2 FQGNSA. The CDR3 is made up of 15 amino acids. Trimming took 5 bases from V and 5 from J, leaving 15 bases between them. The method was immunoSEQ multiplex PCR; TCRdb's version includes in-frame clones alone and lacks a portion of them. Of 250,000 to 350,000 clones in the sample, roughly four fifths were seen once. V usage is TRBV7-2 and J usage is TRBJ1-4, with D tentatively TRBD1 (5 bases). Material: peripheral blood. The TCR originated in a person aged 65-85 years with COVID-19, enrolled during active disease. The CDR3 bases are TGTGCCAGCAGCCCCCGGGCAGGGCTCAATGAAAAACTGTTTTTT. This encodes CASSPRAGLNEKLFF.